This T cell receptor (beta chain) was found in a study of T cells in Graves' hyperthyroidism and ophthalmopathy. About the research overall: Peripheral blood was secured at the point of initial diagnosis, before any treatment.

This CDR3 has 16 amino acids. The germline gives CDR1 SEHNR, CDR2 FQNEAQ (reference sequence). Trimming pared 5 bases from V and 2 bases from J, leaving 19 bases between. Amplification of TCR beta CDR3 regions was performed using RNA transcripts as template. In the first-round RT-PCR of the TCR CDR3, the HTBI primer set was used. TCRdb reanalysed the multiplex PCR reads using MiXCR and keeps one entry per CDR3 protein. Of hundreds of thousands of distinct CDR3 sequences in the sample, more than 15% are singletons; the top ten hold about 3.5%. The sample holds many counts of this clonotype. Enrolled ophthalmopathy patients presented with a Clinical Activity Score of at least 3, a NOSPECS grade of at least 4, and disease duration under 3 months. It was uncontrolled infection, other autoimmune disease, pregnancy or lactation that excluded patients.

The TCR originated in a woman aged 40 to 55 with Graves' ophthalmopathy. The chain links TRBV7-9 to TRBJ2-7; D perhaps matches TRBD2 (5 bases). Sequenced material: blood. For the CDR3, the DNA is TGTGCCAGCAGCAATGTGGGAGTACTAGAGCCCTACGAGCAGTACTTC. This codes for CASSNVGVLEPYEQYF.